These 21 T cell receptor beta chains were all obtained from the same sample, sequenced in a study of T cell changes during pregnancy in multiple sclerosis. The repertoire was sequenced with immunoSEQ multiplex PCR; TCRdb's copy has only in-frame clones and lacks some. This table holds 40,000 to 55,000 clones, 91% found once. Sequencing was performed on CD8+ T cells from peripheral blood mononuclear cells, taken in the second trimester of pregnancy. The receptors shown here come from a female donor with multiple sclerosis, enrolled in a pregnancy study.

The genes are TRBV27 and TRBJ1-3, with 8 bases that match TRBD1. The CDR3 totals 15 residues. J was trimmed by 3 bases and V by 3 bases; bases with no gene match: 4. Germline V CDR1 and CDR2: MNHEY, SMNVEV (reference sequence). The CDR3, as DNA: TGTGCCAGCAGTTTGGGGACAGGCCTTGGAAACACCATATATTTT. Amino acids: CASSLGTGLGNTIYF.

The chain carries TRBV5-4 and TRBJ2-7; the match to TRBD1 covers 7 bases. Germline values: CDR1 SGHNT, CDR2 YYREEE (reference sequence). V dropped 0 bases and J dropped 3; count of bases not matched to a gene: 3. This CDR3 region has 14 residues. In DNA form, the CDR3 reads TGTGCCAGCAGCTTGGACAGGGGCGGCTACGAGCAGTACTTC. Translating it yields CASSLDRGGYEQYF.

The rearrangement links TRBV6-6 to TRBJ1-2; D unresolved. There are 12 residues in the CDR3. V lost 6 bases and J lost 3, with 8 bases in between. CDR1 and CDR2 (germline): MNHNY, SVGAGI (reference sequence). The CDR3 DNA is TGTGCCAGCAGCCACGGGGACTATGGCTACACCTTC. Residues: CASSHGDYGYTF.

The chain joins TRBV9 to TRBJ2-1; 10 bases map to TRBD2. Trimming cost V 5 bases and J 0 bases; bases outside gene matches: 5. The germline V gene encodes CDR1 SGDLS and CDR2 YYNGEE. The CDR3 runs to 16 residues. This CDR3 is CASSPSGGYSYNEQFF. CDR3 DNA: TGTGCCAGCAGTCCTAGCGGGGGCTACTCCTACAATGAGCAGTTCTTC.

This sequence joins TRBV19 and TRBJ2-2, with a weak D call TRBD2 (5 bases). This CDR3 comprises 14 residues. Trimming stripped 9 bases from V and 2 bases from J, with 13 bases between. Germline V gene lookup returns CDR1 LNHDA and CDR2 SQIVND (reference sequence). The CDR3 reads CASRPGINTGELFF. CDR3 coding DNA: TGTGCCAGCCGCCCGGGGATCAACACCGGGGAGCTGTTTTTT.

This rearrangement joins TRBV9 to TRBJ1-1; D gene ambiguous. Germline-derived CDR1 and CDR2 are SGDLS and YYNGEE. The V end lost 4 bases, the J end lost 1 base, and 8 bases lay between the germline ends. The CDR3 extends over 13 amino acids. Here the CDR3 reads CASSLTTNTEAFF. The CDR3 coding sequence is TGTGCCAGCAGCCTTACTACGAACACTGAAGCTTTCTTT. Looking up the rest from reference TRBV9 and TRBJ1-1 gives the full variable domain: DSGVTQTPKHLITATGQRVTLRCSPRSGDLSVYWYQQSLDQGLQFLIQYYNGEERAKGNILERFSAQQFPDLHSELNLSSLELGDSALYFCASSLTTNTEAFFGQGTRLTVV.

The CDR3 region is CASSGIDRGTYNEQFF. The CDR3 nucleotides are TGTGCCAGCAGCGGGATAGACAGGGGTACCTACAATGAGCAGTTCTTC. This chain connects TRBV7-9 to TRBJ2-1; TRBD1 agrees at 8 bases. V lost 5 bases and J lost 2; bases outside the gene matches: 8. Looked up from germline, CDR1 is SEHNR and CDR2 is FQNEAQ (reference sequence). This CDR3 is 16 amino acids long.

This chain links TRBV6-1 with TRBJ2-5; 9 bases line up with TRBD1. CDR3 length equals 15 residues. Germline CDR1 reads MNHNS; CDR2 reads SASEGT. Losses at the gene ends were 6 bases for V and 5 bases for J; bases not matched to a gene: 10. CDR3 DNA: TGTGCCAGCAGCCCCTGGACAGGGGCGGGGGAGACCCAGTACTTC. This encodes CASSPWTGAGETQYF.

Only a few counts were recorded for this clone. This chain uses TRBV4-1 with TRBJ1-1; perhaps TRBD1 as D (5 bases). The CDR3 runs to 15 residues. The germline gives CDR1 MGHRA, CDR2 YSYEKL. Trimming took 4 bases from V and 1 from J, leaving 13 bases between them. CDR3 residues: CASSPGGAGNTEAFF. The CDR3 nucleotides are TGCGCCAGCAGCCCCGGAGGGGCAGGGAACACTGAAGCTTTCTTT.

The chain combines TRBV4-1 with TRBJ2-1, with D tentatively TRBD2 (6 bases). The CDR3 totals 16 residues. CDR1 and CDR2 from the germline V gene are MGHRA and YSYEKL. V was clipped by 0 bases and J by 12 bases, with 21 bases between them. The CDR3 reads CASSQDRGLGRVGQFF. The CDR3 nucleotides are TGCGCCAGCAGCCAAGATAGGGGACTGGGCCGGGTGGGGCAGTTCTTC.

The V and J genes are TRBV18 and TRBJ1-1; TRBD1 matches at 9 bases. The V segment lost 3 bases and the J segment 1 base; nucleotides outside the gene matches: 6. CDR1 is KGHSH, CDR2 LQKENI, per germline. The CDR3 has 16 residues. For the CDR3, the DNA is TGTGCCAGCTCACCCCCGAGGACAGGGGAGAACACTGAAGCTTTCTTT. Encoded protein: CASSPPRTGENTEAFF.

The genes are TRBV4-3 and TRBJ2-6; D possibly corresponds to TRBD2 (6 bases). Germline-derived CDR1 and CDR2 are LGHNA and YSLEER. This CDR3 spans 16 amino acids. With 1 base removed from V and 3 bases from J, the gap between germline ends came to 10 bases. The CDR3 nucleotides read TGCGCCAGCAGCCAAGCTCGGGGGAGTGGGGCCAACGTCCTGACTTTC. Protein product: CASSQARGSGANVLTF.

The rearrangement joins TRBV14 to TRBJ1-6; D is perhaps TRBD1 (5 bases). CDR1 and CDR2 (germline): SGHDN, FVKESK. The V end was cut by 3 bases, the J end by 8 bases, with 8 bases between. CDR3 size: 13 residues. The CDR3 protein is CASSQGGDSPLHF. The CDR3 DNA is TGTGCCAGCAGCCAGGGGGGGGATTCACCCCTCCACTTT. Complete variable domain (other parts from reference TRBV14 and TRBJ1-6): EAGVTQFPSHSVIEKGQTVTLRCDPISGHDNLYWYRRVMGKEIKFLLHFVKESKQDESGMPNNRFLAERTGGTYSTLKVQPAELEDSGVYFCASSQGGDSPLHFGNGTRLTVT.

In this sample, this clone turned up once. V usage is TRBV7-9 and J usage is TRBJ1-2, with 8 nucleotides matching TRBD1. The germline V gene has CDR1 SEHNR and CDR2 FQNEAQ (reference sequence). V shed 5 bases, J shed 4 bases, and the junction held 9 bases outside the gene matches. CDR3 length equals 15 residues. CDR3 sequence: CASSPGGGFRYGYTF. The CDR3, as DNA: TGTGCCAGCAGCCCAGGGGGCGGCTTTCGCTATGGCTACACCTTC. The complete variable domain, with remaining parts taken from reference TRBV7-9 and TRBJ1-2, reads DTGVSQNPRHKITKRGQNVTFRCDPISEHNRLYWYRQTLGQGPEFLTYFQNEAQLEKSRLLSDRFSAERPKGSFSTLEIQRTEQGDSAMYLCASSPGGGFRYGYTFGSGTRLTVV.

The chain recombines TRBV2 with TRBJ2-3, with 12 bases matching TRBD2. From germline, CDR1 is SNHLY and CDR2 FYNNEI. The CDR3 consists of 15 residues. Trimming took 11 bases from V and 5 from J; bases not matched to a gene: 11. CDR3 region: CAGGRTSGEIDTQYF. The DNA for the CDR3 is TGTGCCGGGGGAAGGACTAGCGGGGAAATAGATACGCAGTATTTT.

The genes are TRBV15 and TRBJ1-5; no clear D. Between the trimmed V and J ends, which lost 5 bases and 7 bases, there was a span of 15 bases. Germline V CDR1 and CDR2: LNHNV, YYDKDF (reference sequence). CDR3 length equals 14 residues. The CDR3 DNA sequence: TGTGCCACCAGCGGACTAAGAGGGAGGCAGCCCCAGCATTTT. Translating it yields CATSGLRGRQPQHF. The full variable domain, its missing parts supplied by reference TRBV15 and TRBJ1-5, is DAMVIQNPRYQVTQFGKPVTLSCSQTLNHNVMYWYQQKSSQAPKLLFHYYDKDFNNEADTPDNFQSRRPNTSFCFLDIRSPGLGDTAMYLCATSGLRGRQPQHFGDGTRLSIL.

The V gene is TRBV2, the J gene TRBJ1-1; TRBD1 aligns across 12 bases. With V trimmed by 5 bases and J by 3 bases, 7 bases remained unmatched. Per germline, CDR1 SNHLY and CDR2 FYNNEI. CDR3 length: 16 amino acids. CDR3 protein: CASSYPGQGADTEAFF. The DNA for the CDR3 is TGTGCCAGCAGTTATCCGGGACAGGGGGCGGACACTGAAGCTTTCTTT.

This chain links TRBV4-2 with TRBJ1-1; D remains ambiguous. Germline V gene lookup returns CDR1 LGHNA and CDR2 YNFKEQ. CDR3 length: 14 amino acids. Trimming cost V 0 bases and J 5 bases, with 10 bases left between them. The CDR3 spells CASSQDTVYTEAFF. In DNA, the CDR3 is TGTGCCAGCAGCCAAGATACGGTTTATACTGAAGCTTTCTTT.

The chain uses TRBV19 and TRBJ2-1, with a tentative D call TRBD2 (6 bases). This CDR3 is built from 14 residues. Germline V gives CDR1 LNHDA, CDR2 SQIVND (reference sequence). V dropped 5 bases and J dropped 6 bases, with 14 bases sitting between them. CDR3 nucleotides: TGTGCCAGTAGTCAGGGCAGGGAGGTCAATGAGCAGTTCTTC. This translates into CASSQGREVNEQFF.

The rearrangement uses TRBV11-3 and TRBJ2-1; D perhaps matches TRBD2 (5 bases). The germline CDR1 and CDR2 sequences are SGHNT and YENEEA. CDR3 length equals 17 residues. V lost 2 bases to trimming and J lost 0 bases, with 14 bases between them. The DNA of the CDR3 is TGTGCCAGCAGCTTAATTTCGGGGTTGAGCTCCTACAATGAGCAGTTCTTC. It translates to CASSLISGLSSYNEQFF. The full variable domain, in which reference TRBV11-3 and TRBJ2-1 provide the parts outside the CDR3, is EAGVVQSPRYKIIEKKQPVAFWCNPISGHNTLYWYLQNLGQGPELLIRYENEEAVDDSQLPKDRFSAERLKGVDSTLKIQPAELGDSAVYLCASSLISGLSSYNEQFFGPGTRLTVL.

V usage is TRBV7-6 and J usage is TRBJ2-7, with a possible D match to TRBD1 (6 bases). Per germline, CDR1 SGHVS and CDR2 FNYEAQ. With 5 bases removed from V and 6 bases from J, the gap between germline ends came to 11 bases. The CDR3 spans 12 residues. The CDR3 protein is CASSATGAEQYF. The DNA of the CDR3 is TGTGCCAGCAGCGCGACAGGAGCCGAGCAGTACTTC.